This TCR beta chain was sequenced for a study of T cell responses to AZD1222 COVID-19 vaccine. Study outcomes and limitations: Spike regions recognized by vaccine-associated CD4 TCRs spanned the protein, led by 160-218 and 743-854.

TCRdb's copy holds only in-frame clones and misses some; the assay was immunoSEQ multiplex PCR. The top ten clones hold 1.5% to 2% of a sample with some 110,000 clones, roughly 93% of them seen once. Note on this clone: Antigen unknown.

Second doses at about 4 or about 12 weeks were pooled. The specimen comprised peripheral blood, sampled 28 days after the second AZD1222 dose. This TCR was sampled from an adult who received the AZD1222 COVID-19 vaccine.

The CDR3: CASSPHGAFSNQPQHF. The CDR3 region has the DNA TGTGCCAGCAGCCCCCATGGGGCCTTTAGCAATCAGCCCCAGCATTTT. The chain has TRBV27 and TRBJ1-5, with TRBD1 as a possible D gene (5 bases). This CDR3 comprises 16 residues. The V gene lost 6 bases and the J gene lost 0 bases, with 15 bases spanning the gap. Germline V gene sequence: CDR1 MNHEY, CDR2 SMNVEV (reference sequence).